A selection of T cell receptor beta chains follows, all from one sample in a study of blood T cell repertoires in COVID-19. Assay used: immunoSEQ multiplex PCR; TCRdb lists only in-frame clones, some missing. This repertoire shows around 280,000 clones, more than 75% found once; its top ten account for around 2.1%. Sample: peripheral blood. The receptors originated from a woman in her 30s who had recovered from COVID-19. Each CDR3 is given with its conserved first and last residue. D genes are given only for firm matches. Expanded clones are given a class, and other clones once, few, many or no size at all.

v_gene	j_gene	d_gene	abundance	CDR3nt	CDR3aa
TRBV2	TRBJ2-3	TRBD2	-	TGTGCCAGCAGTAGGGCGGGAGGTAGCACAGATACGCAGTATTTT	CASSRAGGSTDTQYF
TRBV28	TRBJ1-1	TRBD1	-	TGTGCCAGCAGTTTGGACAGGTGGGGCACTGAAGCTTTCTTT	CASSLDRWGTEAFF
TRBV20-1	TRBJ1-5	-	few	TGCAGTGCTAGTGTTCCGGTAAGCAATCAGCCCCAGCATTTT	CSASVPVSNQPQHF
TRBV9	TRBJ2-2	-	-	TGTGCCAGCAGCGGCAGGGGGAACACCGGGGAGCTGTTTTTT	CASSGRGNTGELFF
TRBV29-1	TRBJ2-2	TRBD1	-	TGCAGCGTTGAAACAGGGGCCGGGGAGCTGTTTTTT	CSVETGAGELFF
TRBV28	TRBJ2-7	TRBD1	-	TGTGCCAGCGGGTCGACGACAGGGACCTACGAGCAGTACTTC	CASGSTTGTYEQYF
TRBV7-8	TRBJ2-7	-	once	TGTGCCAGCAGCTTAGTCCGCAGGGAATACGAGCAGTACTTC	CASSLVRREYEQYF
TRBV2	TRBJ1-1	TRBD1	-	TGTGCCAGCCTGAACAGGGGGCGGAATGAAGCTTTCTTT	CASLNRGRNEAFF
TRBV4-1	TRBJ2-1	TRBD2	-	TGCGCCAGCAGCCTTGCTAGCGGGAGCCACAATGAGCAGTTCTTC	CASSLASGSHNEQFF
TRBV4-1	TRBJ2-5	-	few	TGCGCCAGCAGCCAAGATCTGGCGGGGGCGGCCGTAGGGGAGACCCAGTACTTC	CASSQDLAGAAVGETQYF
TRBV19	TRBJ2-6	-	-	TGTGCCAGTACCGATGGGGGGTCTGGGGCCAACGTCCTGACTTTC	CASTDGGSGANVLTF
TRBV5-1	TRBJ2-5	-	-	TGCGCCAGCAGCTTTAACCAAGAGACCCAGTACTTC	CASSFNQETQYF
TRBV18	TRBJ1-5	TRBD1	-	TGTGCCAGCTCACCCGGGACAGGGCCTAGCAATCAGCCCCAGCATTTT	CASSPGTGPSNQPQHF
TRBV5-4	TRBJ2-5	TRBD2	-	TGTGCCAGCAGCTTGGATCCGGGACTAGCGGGGTCTCAAGAGACCCAGTACTTC	CASSLDPGLAGSQETQYF
TRBV5-5	TRBJ2-1	-	-	TGTGCCAGCAGCTCGCCGACGGGAACTAATGAGCAGTTCTTC	CASSSPTGTNEQFF
TRBV24-1	TRBJ2-1	-	once	TGTGCCACCAGTGATCCCAGTCTCAATGAGCAGTTCTTC	CATSDPSLNEQFF
TRBV27	TRBJ2-1	TRBD2	-	TGTGCCAGCAGTTTATCGCGACTAGCGTACGATGAGCAGTTCTTC	CASSLSRLAYDEQFF
TRBV20-1	TRBJ1-1	-	-	TGCAGTGCCAGGGCGACAGATGAAGCTTTCTTT	CSARATDEAFF
TRBV21-1	TRBJ1-1	-	-	TGTGCCAGCAGCCAACCTGGCAGGGGGTCGAACACTGAAGCTTTCTTT	CASSQPGRGSNTEAFF
TRBV19	TRBJ1-4	-	-	TGTGCCAGTAGTATACCCGGGGGTAATGAAAAACTGTTTTTT	CASSIPGGNEKLFF
TRBV28	TRBJ1-6	-	-	TGTGCCAGCAGCACCTACGTCCATTACAGGAGTCCAAATTCACCCCTCCACTTT	CASSTYVHYRSPNSPLHF
TRBV18	TRBJ2-3	-	few	TGTGCCAGCTCACCACCGACTAGGACAGATACGCAGTATTTT	CASSPPTRTDTQYF
TRBV6-2/TRBV6-3	TRBJ2-1	-	-	TGTGCCAGCAGTTACGCAGAGGCCTACAATGAGCAGTTCTTC	CASSYAEAYNEQFF
TRBV19	TRBJ2-2	-	once	TGTGCCCCGAGGGCAGGTTGCACCGGGGAGCTGTTTTTT	CAPRAGCTGELFF
TRBV28	TRBJ2-1	-	-	TGTGCCAGCAGTTTGCTAGCGAGCTCCTACAATGAGCAGTTCTTC	CASSLLASSYNEQFF
TRBV4-1	TRBJ2-7	TRBD1	once	TGCGCCAGCAGCCAACCGGGACAGGGGTACGAGCAGTACTTC	CASSQPGQGYEQYF
TRBV28	TRBJ1-5	TRBD1	-	TGTGCCAGCAGTTTAGGGGCAGGGGGCCCGGATTTT	CASSLGAGGPDF
TRBV28	TRBJ2-7	TRBD2	-	TGTGCCAGCAGTTTATCTCGGCTGGGGGGGAGGGGACCCGCTTACGAGCAGTACTTC	CASSLSRLGGRGPAYEQYF
TRBV6-6	TRBJ2-1	-	once	TGTGCCAGCAGTCACACTAAATGGAGTGAGCAGTTCTTC	CASSHTKWSEQFF
TRBV24-1	TRBJ2-1	TRBD2	-	TGTGCCACCAGTGATTTGGGGACTACCTACAATGAGCAGTTCTTC	CATSDLGTTYNEQFF
TRBV10-2	TRBJ2-7	-	-	TGCGCCAGCAGTGAGACTTACCTCGCCCACGAGCAGTACTTC	CASSETYLAHEQYF
TRBV4-3	TRBJ2-7	TRBD2	-	TGCGCCAGCAGCCAAGACCGGGCTAGCGGCTCCTACGAGCAGTACTTC	CASSQDRASGSYEQYF
TRBV21-1	TRBJ2-1	-	-	TGTGCCAGCAGCAAAGACTTTGCGGGACAGGGGAGAAGGAATGAGCAGTTCTTC	CASSKDFAGQGRRNEQFF
TRBV2	TRBJ2-7	-	-	TGTGCCAGCAGTGAACTTACAGAGCAGTACTTC	CASSELTEQYF
TRBV5-4	TRBJ2-1	TRBD2	-	TGTGCCAGCAGCTCCGGACTAGCGGGAGGCTATGAGCAGTTCTTC	CASSSGLAGGYEQFF
TRBV6-5	TRBJ1-1	-	-	TGTGCCAGCAGGGCCGGCGGGCGGGGGCCCACTGAAGCTTTCTTT	CASRAGGRGPTEAFF
TRBV11-2	TRBJ2-7	TRBD2	-	TGTGCCAGCAGCTTCGCGGGAGGGAAATACGAGCAGTACTTC	CASSFAGGKYEQYF
TRBV6-4	TRBJ2-3	-	-	TGTGCCAGCAGTGACTCAGGGGGGGCCGCAGATACGCAGTATTTT	CASSDSGGAADTQYF
TRBV18	TRBJ1-1	TRBD1	-	TGTGCCAGCTCTCTACAGGGACAGGGCACTGAAGCTTTCTTT	CASSLQGQGTEAFF
TRBV11-3	TRBJ2-3	-	-	TGTGCCAGCAGCTCCGGGTATGGAGCTTCAGATACGCAGTATTTT	CASSSGYGASDTQYF
TRBV14	TRBJ2-7	TRBD1	-	TGTGCCAGCAGCCAGATGTGGCAGGGGGCGAACGAGCAGTACTTC	CASSQMWQGANEQYF
TRBV3-1/TRBV3-2	TRBJ2-5	TRBD1	-	TGTGCCAGCAGCCCCGGGACAGGGGGTAGTGAGGAGACCCAGTACTTC	CASSPGTGGSEETQYF
TRBV4-1	TRBJ1-5	-	-	TGCGCCAGCAGCCAAGCTAGTTGGACAGTCAATCAGCCCCAGCATTTT	CASSQASWTVNQPQHF
TRBV19	TRBJ2-5	-	-	TGTGCCAGTAGTATAGATGGCGGCCGGGGGACCCAGTACTTC	CASSIDGGRGTQYF
TRBV19	TRBJ2-7	TRBD1	-	TGTGCCAGTAGGGGACAGGAGGGATACGAGCAGTACTTC	CASRGQEGYEQYF
TRBV4-2	TRBJ2-7	TRBD1	-	TGTGCCAGCAGCCAAGAAATAGGGGGCGCCTACGAGCAGTACTTC	CASSQEIGGAYEQYF
TRBV19	TRBJ2-7	-	-	TGTGCCAGTAGTATTATTCGGAGCGGCGTTGGCGAGCAGTACTTC	CASSIIRSGVGEQYF
TRBV10-1	TRBJ1-1	TRBD1	-	TGCGCCAGATCTTTTGGGGACAGGAAGAACACTGAAGCTTTCTTT	CARSFGDRKNTEAFF
TRBV6-4	TRBJ1-1	-	-	TGTGCCAGCAGTGAGGGGGCGAACACTGAAGCTTTCTTT	CASSEGANTEAFF
TRBV4-1	TRBJ2-2	TRBD1	-	TGCGCCAGCAGCCACTTATACAGGGGGAAAAACACCGGGGAGCTGTTTTTT	CASSHLYRGKNTGELFF
TRBV28	TRBJ1-3	-	-	TGTGCCAGCAAAAAAGCCAACTCTGGAAACACCATATATTTT	CASKKANSGNTIYF
TRBV6-6	TRBJ2-1	TRBD2	-	TGTGCCAGCAGACGAGGACTAGCGGGAGGGCCGGGGGGCTACAATGAGCAGTTCTTC	CASRRGLAGGPGGYNEQFF
TRBV10-3	TRBJ1-1	TRBD1	-	TGTGCCATCAGCGCGGACAGGGGTCGAACTGAAGCTTTCTTT	CAISADRGRTEAFF
TRBV6-5	TRBJ2-7	-	-	TGTGCCAGCAAGCCCAGGAACTCCTACGAGCAGTACTTC	CASKPRNSYEQYF
TRBV5-6	TRBJ2-1	-	-	TGTGCCAGCAGCCACCCTATAACCCTCGGCAATGAGCAGTTCTTC	CASSHPITLGNEQFF
TRBV19	TRBJ1-5	-	-	TGTGCCAGTACGGGAGGGTTACGTAATCAGCCCCAGCATTTT	CASTGGLRNQPQHF
TRBV29-1	TRBJ2-7	-	-	TGCAGCGTCTCTTCCACGCCCGTACCTACTACCGAGCAGTACTTC	CSVSSTPVPTTEQYF
TRBV6-2/TRBV6-3	TRBJ2-1	-	once	TGTGCCAGCAGTTACGGGCCTGAGCAGTTCTTC	CASSYGPEQFF
TRBV19	TRBJ2-3	-	once	TGTGCCACCGTAGCCGGCACAGATACGCAGTATTTT	CATVAGTDTQYF